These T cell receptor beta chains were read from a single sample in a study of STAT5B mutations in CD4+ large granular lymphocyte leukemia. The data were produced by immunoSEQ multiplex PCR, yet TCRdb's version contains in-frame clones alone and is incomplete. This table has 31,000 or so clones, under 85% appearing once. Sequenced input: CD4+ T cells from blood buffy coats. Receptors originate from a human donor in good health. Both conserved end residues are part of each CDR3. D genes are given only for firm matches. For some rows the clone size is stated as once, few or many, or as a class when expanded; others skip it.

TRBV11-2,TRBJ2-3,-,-,CASSSPRRSTDTQYF,TGTGCCAGCAGCTCACCCCGCAGAAGCACAGATACGCAGTATTTT
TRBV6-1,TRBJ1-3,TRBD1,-,CASRETGNLYTIYF,TGTGCCAGCAGAGAGACAGGGAATCTATACACCATATATTTT
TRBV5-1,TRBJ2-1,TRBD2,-,CASRAGPARDEQFF,TGCGCCAGCAGAGCGGGGCCAGCTAGGGATGAGCAGTTCTTC
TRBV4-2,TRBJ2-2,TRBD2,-,CASSPRGPSGRATGELFF,TGTGCCAGCAGCCCGAGGGGCCCTAGCGGGAGGGCCACCGGGGAGCTGTTTTTT
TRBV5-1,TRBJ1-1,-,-,CASSWQVGSTEAFF,TGCGCCAGCAGCTGGCAGGTGGGTAGCACTGAAGCTTTCTTT
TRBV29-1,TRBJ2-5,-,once,CSVDGLAQPQETQYF,TGCAGCGTTGATGGACTTGCGCAACCCCAAGAGACCCAGTACTTC
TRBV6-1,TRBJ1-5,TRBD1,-,CASQIGQGSNQPQHF,TGTGCCAGCCAAATCGGACAGGGGAGCAATCAGCCCCAGCATTTT
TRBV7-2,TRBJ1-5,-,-,CASSLDQGLSNQPQHF,TGTGCCAGCAGCTTAGACCAGGGACTGAGCAATCAGCCCCAGCATTTT
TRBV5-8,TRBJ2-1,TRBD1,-,CASSSGQQYNEQFF,TGTGCCAGCAGCTCGGGACAGCAATACAATGAGCAGTTCTTC
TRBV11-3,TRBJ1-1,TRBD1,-,CASSLDNRGEAFF,TGTGCCAGCAGCTTGGATAACAGGGGGGAAGCTTTCTTT
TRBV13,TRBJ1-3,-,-,CASRMSTGRRLSGNTIYF,TGTGCCAGCAGAATGAGCACAGGGAGGAGGCTCTCTGGAAACACCATATATTTT
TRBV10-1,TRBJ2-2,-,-,CASRNRQVLTGELFF,TGCGCCAGCAGGAATCGACAGGTCTTAACCGGGGAGCTGTTTTTT
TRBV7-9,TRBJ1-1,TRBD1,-,CASSMPPGQGASDTEAFF,TGTGCCAGCAGCATGCCACCGGGACAGGGGGCCTCGGACACTGAAGCTTTCTTT
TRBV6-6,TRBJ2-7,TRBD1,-,CASSPGTGFSYEQYF,TGTGCCAGCAGTCCAGGGACAGGGTTCTCCTACGAGCAGTACTTC
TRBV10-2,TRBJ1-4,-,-,CASLPGPTNEKLFF,TGCGCCAGCCTACCGGGGCCGACTAATGAAAAACTGTTTTTT
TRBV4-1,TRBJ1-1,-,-,CASSTPTGAFF,TGCGCCAGCAGCACACCGACAGGAGCTTTCTTT
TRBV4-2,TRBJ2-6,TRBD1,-,CASSQAQGARSGANVLTF,TGTGCCAGCAGCCAAGCCCAGGGGGCGAGGTCTGGGGCCAACGTCCTGACTTTC
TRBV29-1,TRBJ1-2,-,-,CSVRGSGVERKEGYTF,TGCAGCGTTCGGGGGTCCGGGGTCGAAAGGAAGGAGGGCTACACCTTC
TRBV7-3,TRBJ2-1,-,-,CASSPGPDNEQFF,TGTGCCAGCAGCCCCGGGCCAGATAATGAGCAGTTCTTC
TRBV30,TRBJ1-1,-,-,CAWSRIQNTEAFF,TGTGCCTGGAGTAGGATCCAAAACACTGAAGCTTTCTTT
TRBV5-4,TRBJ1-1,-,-,CASSFVGNTEAFF,TGTGCCAGCAGCTTTGTGGGCAACACTGAAGCTTTCTTT
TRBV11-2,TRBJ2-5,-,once,CASTLKETQYF,TGTGCCAGCACCTTGAAAGAGACCCAGTACTTC
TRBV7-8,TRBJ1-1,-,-,CASSRTVNTEAFF,TGTGCCAGCAGCCGGACAGTGAACACTGAAGCTTTCTTT
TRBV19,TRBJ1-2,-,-,CASSNWVFYTF,TGTGCCAGTAGTAACTGGGTTTTCTACACCTTC
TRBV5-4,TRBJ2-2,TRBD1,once,CASSFVAGGTGELFF,TGTGCCAGCAGCTTTGTAGCAGGGGGCACCGGGGAGCTGTTTTTT
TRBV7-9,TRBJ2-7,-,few,CASSPVGGTYEQYF,TGTGCCAGCAGCCCGGTGGGGGGAACATACGAGCAGTACTTC
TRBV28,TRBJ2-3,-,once,CASSKGDWGYTDTQYF,TGTGCCAGCAGTAAAGGAGACTGGGGGTACACAGATACGCAGTATTTT
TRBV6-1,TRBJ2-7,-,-,CASSDPSLYIYEQYF,TGTGCCAGCAGTGACCCCTCCCTCTACATCTACGAGCAGTACTTC
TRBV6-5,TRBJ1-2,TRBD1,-,CASQQGRDYGYTF,TGTGCCAGCCAACAGGGGAGGGACTATGGCTACACCTTC
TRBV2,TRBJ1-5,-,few,CASSEITGRGRIKPQHF,TGTGCCAGCAGTGAAATAACAGGGAGGGGAAGGATCAAGCCCCAGCATTTT
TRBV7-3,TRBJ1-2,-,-,CASSLNSGVYYGYTF,TGTGCCAGCAGCTTAAACTCAGGGGTTTACTATGGCTACACCTTC
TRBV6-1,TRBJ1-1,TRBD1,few,CASRIDRGWTEAFF,TGTGCCAGCAGGATCGACAGGGGATGGACTGAAGCTTTCTTT
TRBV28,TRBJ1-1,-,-,CASKTGLIEAFF,TGTGCCAGCAAGACGGGGCTCATTGAAGCTTTCTTT
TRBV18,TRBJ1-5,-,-,CASSPPGSTPYQPQHF,TGTGCCAGCTCACCACCGGGTTCTACTCCCTATCAGCCCCAGCATTTT
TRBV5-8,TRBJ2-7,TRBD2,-,CASSLAGTYEQYF,TGTGCCAGCAGCCTAGCGGGAACCTACGAGCAGTACTTC
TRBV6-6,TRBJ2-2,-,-,CASSPGRTNTGELFF,TGTGCCAGCAGTCCAGGACGGACGAACACCGGGGAGCTGTTTTTT
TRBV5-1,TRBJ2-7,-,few,CASSYGFGAGVSYEQYF,TGCGCCAGCAGCTATGGGTTTGGGGCTGGCGTATCCTACGAGCAGTACTTC
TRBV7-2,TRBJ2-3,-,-,CASSLGRTISTDTQYF,TGTGCCAGCAGCTTGGGGAGAACCATTAGCACAGATACGCAGTATTTT
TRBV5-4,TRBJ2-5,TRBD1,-,CASSLEQGAAETQYF,TGTGCCAGCAGCTTGGAGCAGGGGGCTGCTGAGACCCAGTACTTC
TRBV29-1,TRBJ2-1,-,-,CSVEEGGNEQFF,TGCAGCGTTGAAGAGGGTGGCAATGAGCAGTTCTTC
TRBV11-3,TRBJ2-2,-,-,CASSALQGNTGELFF,TGTGCCAGCAGCGCCCTACAGGGAAACACCGGGGAGCTGTTTTTT
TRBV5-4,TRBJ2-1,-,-,CASSYGTRGDNEQFF,TGTGCCAGCAGTTACGGGACCCGAGGGGACAATGAGCAGTTCTTC
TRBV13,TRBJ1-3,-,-,CASSLRGGRTSGNTIYF,TGTGCCAGCAGCTTAAGGGGAGGGAGAACCTCTGGAAACACCATATATTTT
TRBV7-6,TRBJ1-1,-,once,CASSLDTNTEAFF,TGTGCCAGCAGCTTAGATACGAACACTGAAGCTTTCTTT
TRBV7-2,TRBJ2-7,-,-,CASKLVPGPTTYEQYF,TGTGCCAGCAAACTGGTTCCAGGGCCCACCACCTACGAGCAGTACTTC
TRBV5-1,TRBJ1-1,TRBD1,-,CASSLARMGQGAVDTEAFF,TGCGCCAGCAGCTTGGCCAGGATGGGACAGGGGGCGGTCGACACTGAAGCTTTCTTT
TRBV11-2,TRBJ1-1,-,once,CASSLVQNTEAFF,TGTGCCAGCAGCTTAGTTCAGAACACTGAAGCTTTCTTT
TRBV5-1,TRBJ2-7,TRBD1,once,CASSRPGQGYEQYF,TGCGCCAGCAGCAGACCGGGACAGGGCTACGAGCAGTACTTC
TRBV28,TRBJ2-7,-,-,CASSPRVRGYEQYF,TGTGCCAGCAGTCCTAGGGTCAGGGGCTACGAGCAGTACTTC
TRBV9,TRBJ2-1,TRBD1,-,CASSVSGVTGDEQFF,TGTGCCAGCAGCGTTAGTGGGGTGACAGGGGATGAGCAGTTCTTC
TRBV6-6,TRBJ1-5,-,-,CASSRPEEYQPQHF,TGTGCCAGCAGCCGTCCAGAAGAGTATCAGCCCCAGCATTTT
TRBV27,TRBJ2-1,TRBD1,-,CATRTGIANEQFF,TGTGCCACACGGACAGGGATAGCGAATGAGCAGTTCTTC